This T cell receptor (beta chain) originates from a study of immune evolution from preneoplasia to lung adenocarcinoma. Study-level findings and limits: Normal lung had the highest top T cell clone frequencies. Later-stage lesions appeared to have more T cells, more diversity, less clonality.

For this clone: What it recognizes is unknown.

The CDR3 is 18 amino acids. CDR1 and CDR2 (germline): SGHRS, YFSETQ. The trim removed 4 bases at V and 1 base at J, leaving 15 bases unmatched. The repertoire was sequenced with immunoSEQ multiplex PCR; TCRdb's copy has only in-frame clones and lacks some. The sample lists approximately 3,100 clones; 75% to 90% were seen once. Resections took place in Japan or China from about 2014 to 2018. H&E slides confirmed each diagnosis, reviewed by two pathologists independently. The rearrangement uses TRBV5-1 and TRBJ2-3; 7 bases are a match to TRBD2. Specimen: FFPE adjacent normal lung tissue. This sequence originates from a person aged 70 to 85 with lung adenocarcinoma. CDR3 in amino acids: CASSLRLSSGVGTDTQYF. CDR3 nucleotides: TGCGCCAGCAGCCTCCGACTGTCCAGCGGGGTCGGCACAGATACGCAGTATTTT.